This note documents a single T cell receptor (beta chain) sequence. TCR beta chains were sequenced at survey level with immunoSEQ. Clones were sequenced by immunoSEQ multiplex PCR, and TCRdb holds only the in-frame ones, with some missing. Altogether about 50,000 clones are present, approximately 95% being singletons, with the ten largest covering over 8.5%. In germline, CDR1 is KGHSH, CDR2 LQKENI. The J segment lost 6 bases and the V segment lost 1 base, leaving 6 bases of the junction unmatched. The CDR3 sequence is 15 residues long. The J gene is TRBJ2-1, the V gene TRBV18, with 7 bases matching TRBD1. The sample was PBMCs. The receptor's source is a man aged 35-49 years with rheumatoid arthritis. The CDR3 region has the DNA TGTGCCAGCTCACCACGGACAGGAGAGATCAATGAGCAGTTCTTC. Encoded protein: CASSPRTGEINEQFF.